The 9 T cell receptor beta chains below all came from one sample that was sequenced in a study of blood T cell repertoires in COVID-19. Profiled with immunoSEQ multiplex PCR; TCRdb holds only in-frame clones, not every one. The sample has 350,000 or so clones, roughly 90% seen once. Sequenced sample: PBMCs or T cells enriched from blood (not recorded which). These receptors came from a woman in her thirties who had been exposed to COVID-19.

CDR3 amino acids: CASSGIPGLAGSYNEQFF. In nucleotides, the CDR3 is TGCGCCAGCAGTGGAATCCCGGGACTAGCGGGCTCCTACAATGAGCAGTTCTTC. The rearrangement joins TRBV10-1 to TRBJ2-1; TRBD2 agrees at 12 bases. The CDR3 has 18 amino acids. V lost 4 bases and J lost 0; bases outside the gene matches: 7. Germline V CDR1 and CDR2: WNHNN, SYGVQD (reference sequence).

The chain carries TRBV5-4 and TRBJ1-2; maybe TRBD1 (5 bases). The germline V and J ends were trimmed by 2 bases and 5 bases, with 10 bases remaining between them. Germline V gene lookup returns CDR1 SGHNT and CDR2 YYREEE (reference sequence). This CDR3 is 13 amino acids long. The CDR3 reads CASSFREEYGYTF. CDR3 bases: TGTGCCAGCAGCTTCAGGGAAGAATATGGCTACACCTTC.

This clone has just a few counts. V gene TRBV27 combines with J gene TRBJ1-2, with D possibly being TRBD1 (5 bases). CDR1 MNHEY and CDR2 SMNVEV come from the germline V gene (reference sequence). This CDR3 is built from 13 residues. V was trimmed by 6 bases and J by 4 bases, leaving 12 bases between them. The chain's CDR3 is CASRLTGSYGYTF. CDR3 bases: TGTGCCAGCAGACTCACAGGATCCTATGGCTACACCTTC.

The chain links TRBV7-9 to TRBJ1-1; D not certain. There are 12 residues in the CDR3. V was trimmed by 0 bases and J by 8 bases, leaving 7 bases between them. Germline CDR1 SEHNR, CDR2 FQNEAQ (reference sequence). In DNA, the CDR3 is TGTGCCAGCAGCTTAGCCACGGTCGAAGCTTTCTTT. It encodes CASSLATVEAFF.

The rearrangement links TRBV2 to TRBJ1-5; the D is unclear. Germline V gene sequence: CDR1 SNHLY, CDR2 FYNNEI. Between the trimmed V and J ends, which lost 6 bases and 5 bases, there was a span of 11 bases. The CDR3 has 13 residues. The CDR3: CASSVELHQPQHF. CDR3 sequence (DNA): TGTGCCAGCAGCGTCGAGCTCCATCAGCCCCAGCATTTT.

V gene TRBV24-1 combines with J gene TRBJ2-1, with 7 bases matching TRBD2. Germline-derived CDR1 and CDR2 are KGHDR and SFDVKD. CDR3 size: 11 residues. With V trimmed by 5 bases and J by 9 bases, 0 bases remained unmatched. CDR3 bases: TGTGCCACCAGTGGGGGGGGTGAGCAGTTCTTC. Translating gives CATSGGGEQFF.

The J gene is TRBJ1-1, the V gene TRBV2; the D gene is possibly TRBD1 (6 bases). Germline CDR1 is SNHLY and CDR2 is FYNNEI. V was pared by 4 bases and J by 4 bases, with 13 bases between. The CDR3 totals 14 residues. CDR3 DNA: TGTGCCAGCAGTGCGGGCCGAGGGGGCACTGAAGCTTTCTTT. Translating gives CASSAGRGGTEAFF.

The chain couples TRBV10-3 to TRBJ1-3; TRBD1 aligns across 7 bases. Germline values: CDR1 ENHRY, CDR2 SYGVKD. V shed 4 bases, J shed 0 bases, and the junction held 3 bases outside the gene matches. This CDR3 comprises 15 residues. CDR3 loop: CAISAGDSSGNTIYF. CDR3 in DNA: TGTGCCATCAGTGCTGGGGACAGCTCTGGAAACACCATATATTTT.

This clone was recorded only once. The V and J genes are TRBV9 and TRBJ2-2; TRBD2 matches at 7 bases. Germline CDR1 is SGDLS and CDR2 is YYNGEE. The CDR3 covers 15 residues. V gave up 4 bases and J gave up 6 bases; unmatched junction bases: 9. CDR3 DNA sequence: TGTGCCAGCAGCCCTGGGGCGGGAGCGGCCGGGGAGCTGTTTTTT. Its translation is CASSPGAGAAGELFF.